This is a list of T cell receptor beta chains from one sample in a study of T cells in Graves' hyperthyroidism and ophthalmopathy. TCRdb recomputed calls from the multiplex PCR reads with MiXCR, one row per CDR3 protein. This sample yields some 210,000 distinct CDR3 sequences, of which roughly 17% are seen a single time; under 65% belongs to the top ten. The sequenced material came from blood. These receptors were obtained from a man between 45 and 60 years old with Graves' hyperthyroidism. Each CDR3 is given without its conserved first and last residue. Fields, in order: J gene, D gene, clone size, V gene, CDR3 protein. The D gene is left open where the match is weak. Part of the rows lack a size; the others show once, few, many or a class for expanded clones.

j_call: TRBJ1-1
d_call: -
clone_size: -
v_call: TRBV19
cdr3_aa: ASKGMNTEAF

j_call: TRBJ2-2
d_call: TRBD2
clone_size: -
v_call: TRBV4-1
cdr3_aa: ASSQDLAGSGGGELF

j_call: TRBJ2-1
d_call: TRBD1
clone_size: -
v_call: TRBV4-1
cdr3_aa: ASSQTPGQPYNEQF

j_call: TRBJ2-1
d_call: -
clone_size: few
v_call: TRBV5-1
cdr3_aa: ASSLAFQSLGGNEQF

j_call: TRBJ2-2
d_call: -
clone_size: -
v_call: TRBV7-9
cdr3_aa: ASSLGIRRAGELF

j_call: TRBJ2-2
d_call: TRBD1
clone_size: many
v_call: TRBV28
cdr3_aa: ASSKSWGQTGELF

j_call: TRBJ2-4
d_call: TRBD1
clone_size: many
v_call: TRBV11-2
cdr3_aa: ASSSGQGLGNIQY

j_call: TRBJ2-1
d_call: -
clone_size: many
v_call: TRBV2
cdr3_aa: ASSDASLPYNEQF

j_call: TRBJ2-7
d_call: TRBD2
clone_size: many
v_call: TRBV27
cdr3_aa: ASSLGAGLGAYEQY

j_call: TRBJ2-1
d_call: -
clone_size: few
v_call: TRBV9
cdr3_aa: ASSVVDFLPGNEQF

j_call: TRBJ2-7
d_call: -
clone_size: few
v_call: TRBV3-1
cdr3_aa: ASSQPDSGTHYEQY

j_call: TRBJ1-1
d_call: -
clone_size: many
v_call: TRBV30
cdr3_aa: AWAGTLGSEAF

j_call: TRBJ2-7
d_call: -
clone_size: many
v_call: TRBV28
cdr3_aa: ASSSLDTYEQY

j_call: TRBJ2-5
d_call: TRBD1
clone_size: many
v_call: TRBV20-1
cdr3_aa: SAPGDRGYQETQY

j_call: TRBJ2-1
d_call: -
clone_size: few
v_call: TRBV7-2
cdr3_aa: ASSLGLTYNEQF

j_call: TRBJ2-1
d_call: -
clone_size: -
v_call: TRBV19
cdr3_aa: ASSILLGLYNEQF

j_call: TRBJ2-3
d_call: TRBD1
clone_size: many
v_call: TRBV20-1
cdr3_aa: SVTGTKGESDTQY

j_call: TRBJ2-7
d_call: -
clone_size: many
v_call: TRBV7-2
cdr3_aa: ASSLSGRSYEQY

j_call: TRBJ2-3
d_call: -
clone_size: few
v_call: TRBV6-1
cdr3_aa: ASRRPGEDTQY

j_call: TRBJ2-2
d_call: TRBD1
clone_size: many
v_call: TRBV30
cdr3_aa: AWNRGLGTGELF

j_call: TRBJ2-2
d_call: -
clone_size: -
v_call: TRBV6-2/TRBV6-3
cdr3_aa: ASSYPPGSVTGELF

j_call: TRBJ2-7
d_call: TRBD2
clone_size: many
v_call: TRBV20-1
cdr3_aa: SAREGLAGIAYEQY